This TCR beta chain was recovered during a study of human thymus T cells. The method was immunoSEQ multiplex PCR; TCRdb's version includes in-frame clones alone and lacks a portion of them. The sample carries about 78,000 clones, just over 95% recorded once. This clone was detected only once. Trimming took 5 bases from V and 0 from J, leaving 14 bases between them. Germline CDR1 is SEHNR and CDR2 is FQNEAQ (reference sequence). The CDR3 has 15 amino acids. Thymus specimens were resections from corrective heart surgery. The V gene is TRBV7-9, the J gene TRBJ2-7; possible D gene TRBD1, 6 bases. The TCR was taken from a boy younger than two with a congenital heart defect but otherwise immunologically healthy. Sequenced input: thymus tissue. The CDR3 region has the DNA TGTGCCAGCAGCCCAAAACAGGGAACCTCCTACGAGCAGTACTTC. Its translation is CASSPKQGTSYEQYF.